A single sample is the source of the 3 T cell receptor beta chains below, sequenced in a study of blood T cells in healthy people across ages. A J-beta primer mix and a sample-barcoded 5' primer were used in a second PCR of roughly 7 to 12 cycles. TCRdb redid the calling of the 5' RACE reads with MiXCR, one entry per CDR3 protein. This table holds 920,000 or so distinct CDR3 sequences, 35% to 55% found once. The specimen sequenced was blood. The receptors were gathered from a woman between 55 and 75 years old in good health.

The gene calls are TRBV10-3 and TRBJ2-3; 9 nucleotides line up with TRBD2. The length of the CDR3 is 20 residues. Germline values: CDR1 ENHRY, CDR2 SYGVKD. Trimming cost V 4 bases and J 2 bases; bases outside gene matches: 19. This CDR3 is CAISGSRTSEKTTYTDTQYF. For the CDR3, the DNA is TGTGCCATCAGTGGATCCAGGACTAGCGAGAAGACTACTTACACAGATACGCAGTATTTT.

The V and J genes are TRBV20-1 and TRBJ2-5, with 10 bases matching TRBD2. From germline, CDR1 is DFQATT and CDR2 SNEGSKA (reference sequence). The length of the CDR3 is 13 residues. Losses at the gene ends were 6 bases for V and 9 bases for J; bases not matched to a gene: 10. The CDR3: CSAALSGRAAQYF. CDR3 DNA: TGCAGTGCGGCCCTAAGCGGGAGGGCCGCCCAGTACTTC.

V is TRBV27 and J is TRBJ2-7; tentative D call: TRBD2 (5 bases). The CDR3 totals 14 residues. V lost 9 bases, J lost 0 bases, and 15 bases lay in between. Germline V gene lookup returns CDR1 MNHEY and CDR2 SMNVEV (reference sequence). CDR3 loop: CARPGLGLSYEQYF. The CDR3 nucleotides read TGTGCCAGGCCGGGATTGGGCCTCTCCTACGAGCAGTACTTC.